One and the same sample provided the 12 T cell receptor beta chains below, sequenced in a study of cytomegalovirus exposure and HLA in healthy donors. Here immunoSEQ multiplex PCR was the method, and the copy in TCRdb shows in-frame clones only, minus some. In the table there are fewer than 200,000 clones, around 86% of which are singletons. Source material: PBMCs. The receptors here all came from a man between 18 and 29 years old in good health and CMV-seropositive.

This chain's CDR3 is CASSGGGRSYTF. The CDR3, as DNA: TGTGCCAGCAGTGGAGGGGGCCGCAGCTACACCTTC. The chain employs TRBV6-4 and TRBJ1-2; 7 nucleotides match TRBD1. The V segment lost 4 bases and the J segment 9 bases; nucleotides outside the gene matches: 5. The CDR3 loop spans 12 amino acids. From germline, CDR1 is MRHNA and CDR2 SNTAGT.

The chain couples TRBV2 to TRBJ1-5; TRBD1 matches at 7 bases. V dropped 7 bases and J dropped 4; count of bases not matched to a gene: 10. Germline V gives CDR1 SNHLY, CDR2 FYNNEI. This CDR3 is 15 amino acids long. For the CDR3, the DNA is TGTGCCAGCAAGATTCGAGGGGGCCAGAATCAGCCCCAGCATTTT. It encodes CASKIRGGQNQPQHF.

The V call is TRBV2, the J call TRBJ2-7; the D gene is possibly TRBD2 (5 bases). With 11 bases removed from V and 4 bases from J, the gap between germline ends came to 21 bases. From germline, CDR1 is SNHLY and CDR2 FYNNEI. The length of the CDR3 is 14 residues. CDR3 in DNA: TGTGCCGGGGAGTCTCCGGGCGGCCCTTACGAGCAGTACTTC. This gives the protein CAGESPGGPYEQYF.

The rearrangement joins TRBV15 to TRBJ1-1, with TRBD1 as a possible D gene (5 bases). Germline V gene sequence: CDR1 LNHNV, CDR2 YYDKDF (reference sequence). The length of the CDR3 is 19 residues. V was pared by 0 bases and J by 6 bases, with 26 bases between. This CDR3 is CATSRDGSWGGSPRAEAFF. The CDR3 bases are TGTGCCACCAGCAGAGATGGTAGTTGGGGGGGGAGCCCCAGAGCTGAAGCTTTCTTT.

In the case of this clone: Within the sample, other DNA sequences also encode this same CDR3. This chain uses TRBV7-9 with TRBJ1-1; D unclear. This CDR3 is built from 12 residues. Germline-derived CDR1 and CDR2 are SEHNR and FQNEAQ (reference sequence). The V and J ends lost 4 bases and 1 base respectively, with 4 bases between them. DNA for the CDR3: TGTGCCAGCAGCTCCCAGAACACTGAAGCTTTCTTT. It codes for CASSSQNTEAFF.

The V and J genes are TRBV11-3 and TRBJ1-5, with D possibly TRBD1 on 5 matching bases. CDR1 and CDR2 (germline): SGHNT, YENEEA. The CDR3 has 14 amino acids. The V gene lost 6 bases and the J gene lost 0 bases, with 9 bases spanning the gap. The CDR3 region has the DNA TGTGCCAGCAGTTATGACAGTAGCAATCAGCCCCAGCATTTT. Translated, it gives CASSYDSSNQPQHF.

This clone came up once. CDR3 nucleotides: TGTGCCAGCAGCCCAAAGACAGAGTACAATGAGCAGTTCTTC. Its translation is CASSPKTEYNEQFF. V usage is TRBV7-9 and J usage is TRBJ2-1; D possibly corresponds to TRBD1 (5 bases). Germline V gene sequence: CDR1 SEHNR, CDR2 FQNEAQ (reference sequence). V was pared by 5 bases and J by 4 bases, with 12 bases between. This CDR3 is built from 14 residues.

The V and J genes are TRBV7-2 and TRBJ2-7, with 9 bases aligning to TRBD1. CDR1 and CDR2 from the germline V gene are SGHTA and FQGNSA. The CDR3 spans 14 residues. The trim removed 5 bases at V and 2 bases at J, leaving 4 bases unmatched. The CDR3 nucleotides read TGTGCCAGCAGCGGGGGACAGGGCCCCTACGAGCAGTACTTC. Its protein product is CASSGGQGPYEQYF. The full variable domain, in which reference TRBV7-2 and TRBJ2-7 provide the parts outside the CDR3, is GAGVSQSPSNKVTEKGKDVELRCDPISGHTALYWYRQSLGQGLEFLIYFQGNSAPDKSGLPSDRFSAERTGGSVSTLTIQRTQQEDSAVYLCASSGGQGPYEQYFGPGTRLTVT.

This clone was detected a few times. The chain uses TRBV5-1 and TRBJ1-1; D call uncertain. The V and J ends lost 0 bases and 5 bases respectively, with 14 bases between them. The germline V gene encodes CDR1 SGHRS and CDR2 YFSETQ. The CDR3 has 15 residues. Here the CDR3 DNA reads TGCGCCAGCAGCTTGGTGGCGGGAGGAGGGACTGAAGCTTTCTTT. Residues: CASSLVAGGGTEAFF.

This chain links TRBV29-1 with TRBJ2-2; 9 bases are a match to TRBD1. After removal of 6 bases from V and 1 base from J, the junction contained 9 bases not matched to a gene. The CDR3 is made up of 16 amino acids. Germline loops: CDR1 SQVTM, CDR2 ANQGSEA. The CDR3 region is CSVMPGTGKNTGELFF. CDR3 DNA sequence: TGCAGCGTCATGCCCGGGACAGGGAAGAACACCGGGGAGCTGTTTTTT.

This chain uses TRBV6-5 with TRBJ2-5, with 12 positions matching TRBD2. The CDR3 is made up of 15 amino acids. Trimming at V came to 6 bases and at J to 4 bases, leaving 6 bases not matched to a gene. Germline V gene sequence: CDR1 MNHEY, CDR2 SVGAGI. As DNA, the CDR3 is TGTGCCAGCAGACTGACTAGCGGGAGCGGAGAGACCCAGTACTTC. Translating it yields CASRLTSGSGETQYF.

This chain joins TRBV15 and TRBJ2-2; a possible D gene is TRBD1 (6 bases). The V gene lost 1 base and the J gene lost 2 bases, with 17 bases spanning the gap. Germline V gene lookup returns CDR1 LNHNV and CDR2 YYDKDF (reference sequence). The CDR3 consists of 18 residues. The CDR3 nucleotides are TGTGCCACCAGCAGAGTGGGGATAGGACAGTTAAACACCGGGGAGCTGTTTTTT. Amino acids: CATSRVGIGQLNTGELFF.